Reported below is one TCR beta chain. Its antigen is unidentified. These data originate in a study of cytomegalovirus exposure and HLA in healthy donors. Study background: Approximately 85 million unique TCRs from HLA-typed donors were held in an early data release. Regarding the study as a whole: Immune exposure information available was restricted to CMV serostatus. Highly shared sequence variants in one cluster were likely a sequencing artifact.

Primers: 60 Vbeta forward and 13 Jbeta reverse. Generated by immunoSEQ multiplex PCR, the TCRdb table keeps only in-frame clones and is missing some. This sample yields approximately 170,000 clones, of which about 64% are seen a single time; approximately 1.5% belongs to the top ten. What was sequenced was PBMCs. The clonotype comes from a man between 45 and 60 years old in good health and CMV-seronegative.

The CDR3 protein is CSVDRENTGELFF. The CDR3, as DNA: TGCAGCGTTGACAGGGAAAACACCGGGGAGCTGTTTTTT. The chain joins TRBV29-1 to TRBJ2-2, with D possibly being TRBD1 (5 bases). Trimming took 3 bases from V and 2 from J, leaving 7 bases between them. Germline V gene sequence: CDR1 SQVTM, CDR2 ANQGSEA. The length of the CDR3 is 13 residues.